A selection of T cell receptor beta chains follows, all from one sample in a study of T cells after yellow fever vaccination. TCRdb reprocessed the 5' RACE reads with MiXCR, giving one entry per CDR3 protein. Of hundreds of thousands of distinct CDR3 sequences in the sample, 8% to 9.5% are singletons; the top ten hold approximately 16%. Sequenced material: PBMCs, taken around 45 days after the first yellow fever vaccination. The receptors here all came from a young man who received the YFV17D yellow fever vaccine. Both conserved end residues are part of each CDR3. Each record gives: D gene, clone size, J gene, V gene, CDR3 protein, CDR3 DNA. D genes are given only for firm matches. Rows may omit the clone size; those that give it use once, few, many or a size class.

d_call: TRBD1
clone_size: NA
j_call: TRBJ1-5
v_call: TRBV5-5
cdr3_aa: CASSFFGQDNQPQHF
cdr3_nt: TGTGCCAGCAGCTTTTTCGGACAGGACAATCAGCCCCAGCATTTT

d_call: NA
clone_size: NA
j_call: TRBJ2-5
v_call: TRBV6-5
cdr3_aa: CASSYSWEKETQYF
cdr3_nt: TGTGCCAGCAGTTACTCCTGGGAAAAAGAGACCCAGTACTTC

d_call: TRBD1
clone_size: NA
j_call: TRBJ1-2
v_call: TRBV27
cdr3_aa: CASSKSATGTNYGYTF
cdr3_nt: TGTGCCAGCAGTAAATCGGCGACAGGGACTAACTATGGCTACACCTTC

d_call: NA
clone_size: NA
j_call: TRBJ2-2
v_call: TRBV13
cdr3_aa: CASSHRGMDNTGELFF
cdr3_nt: TGTGCCAGCAGCCACCGGGGGATGGATAACACCGGGGAGCTGTTTTTT

d_call: TRBD1
clone_size: few
j_call: TRBJ1-6
v_call: TRBV18
cdr3_aa: CASSPTQGGHINSPLHF
cdr3_nt: TGTGCCAGCTCACCGACCCAGGGGGGACACATTAATTCACCCCTCCACTTT

d_call: NA
clone_size: NA
j_call: TRBJ2-1
v_call: TRBV20-1
cdr3_aa: CSAGMFTYNEQFF
cdr3_nt: TGCAGTGCGGGAATGTTCACCTACAATGAGCAGTTCTTC

d_call: NA
clone_size: few
j_call: TRBJ2-1
v_call: TRBV6-2/TRBV6-3
cdr3_aa: CASTWGGPYNEQFF
cdr3_nt: TGTGCCAGCACCTGGGGGGGGCCCTACAATGAGCAGTTCTTC

d_call: TRBD1
clone_size: few
j_call: TRBJ1-2
v_call: TRBV6-2/TRBV6-3
cdr3_aa: CASSYRDRDGYGYTF
cdr3_nt: TGTGCCAGCAGCTACCGGGACAGGGATGGCTATGGCTACACCTTC

d_call: NA
clone_size: NA
j_call: TRBJ1-5
v_call: TRBV12-3/TRBV12-4
cdr3_aa: CASSLGGLGVVNQPQHF
cdr3_nt: TGTGCCAGCAGTTTAGGGGGACTTGGGGTGGTCAATCAGCCCCAGCATTTT

d_call: NA
clone_size: few
j_call: TRBJ1-5
v_call: TRBV19
cdr3_aa: CASSIDRSQPQHF
cdr3_nt: TGTGCCAGTAGTATAGATCGGAGTCAGCCCCAGCATTTT

d_call: TRBD1
clone_size: NA
j_call: TRBJ2-5
v_call: TRBV6-2/TRBV6-3
cdr3_aa: CASSYQISDRGQKETQYF
cdr3_nt: TGTGCCAGCAGTTACCAAATTAGCGACAGGGGGCAGAAAGAGACCCAGTACTTC

d_call: NA
clone_size: NA
j_call: TRBJ1-6
v_call: TRBV7-2
cdr3_aa: CASSHREYNSPLHF
cdr3_nt: TGTGCCAGCAGCCACCGGGAGTATAATTCACCCCTCCACTTT

d_call: TRBD1
clone_size: few
j_call: TRBJ2-2
v_call: TRBV5-4
cdr3_aa: CASSLGLTGPGELFF
cdr3_nt: TGTGCCAGCAGCTTGGGTTTGACAGGGCCCGGGGAGCTGTTTTTT

d_call: NA
clone_size: few
j_call: TRBJ2-7
v_call: TRBV18
cdr3_aa: CASSPPPGTSYEQYF
cdr3_nt: TGTGCCAGCTCACCACCGCCAGGAACCTCCTACGAGCAGTACTTC

d_call: NA
clone_size: few
j_call: TRBJ1-4
v_call: TRBV7-8
cdr3_aa: CASSSNLFREEKLFF
cdr3_nt: TGTGCCAGCAGCAGTAACCTCTTTCGGGAAGAAAAACTGTTTTTT

d_call: TRBD2
clone_size: NA
j_call: TRBJ2-1
v_call: TRBV10-3
cdr3_aa: CASAGTSGNEQFF
cdr3_nt: TGTGCCAGCGCTGGGACTAGCGGGAATGAGCAGTTCTTC

d_call: TRBD1
clone_size: NA
j_call: TRBJ1-2
v_call: TRBV2
cdr3_aa: CASSPDRGIKIYGYTF
cdr3_nt: TGTGCCAGCAGCCCGGACAGGGGGATTAAAATATATGGCTACACCTTC

d_call: NA
clone_size: NA
j_call: TRBJ2-5
v_call: TRBV27
cdr3_aa: CASSNTRQETQYF
cdr3_nt: TGTGCCAGCAGCAATACTAGGCAAGAGACCCAGTACTTC

d_call: NA
clone_size: NA
j_call: TRBJ2-3
v_call: TRBV4-2
cdr3_aa: CASSQAQIGAVTQYF
cdr3_nt: TGTGCCAGCAGCCAAGCCCAAATAGGGGCGGTTACGCAGTATTTT

d_call: TRBD1
clone_size: NA
j_call: TRBJ1-4
v_call: TRBV20-1
cdr3_aa: CSATGTGYEKLFF
cdr3_nt: TGCAGTGCTACCGGGACAGGGTATGAAAAACTGTTTTTT

d_call: TRBD2
clone_size: NA
j_call: TRBJ2-1
v_call: TRBV7-2
cdr3_aa: CASRSDLAGVNEQFF
cdr3_nt: TGTGCCAGCAGGTCCGACTTAGCGGGGGTCAATGAGCAGTTCTTC

d_call: NA
clone_size: NA
j_call: TRBJ2-1
v_call: TRBV4-3
cdr3_aa: CASSQWVSSYNEQFF
cdr3_nt: TGCGCCAGCAGCCAATGGGTCAGCTCCTACAATGAGCAGTTCTTC

d_call: NA
clone_size: few
j_call: TRBJ2-5
v_call: TRBV21-1
cdr3_aa: CASSKAGLTSGETLWEETQYF
cdr3_nt: TGTGCCAGCAGCAAAGCTGGGCTGACTAGCGGGGAAACCCTTTGGGAAGAGACCCAGTACTTC